This TCR beta chain was sequenced during a study of T cells expressing NK-cell markers. 5'RACE template switching built TCR beta cDNA with unique molecular identifiers. TCRdb reworked the 5' RACE reads into one entry per CDR3 protein, no DNA. The sample has some 390,000 distinct CDR3 sequences. The CDR3 sequence is 15 residues long. CDR1 and CDR2 from the germline V gene are SGHNT and YENEEA. The chain has TRBV11-3 and TRBJ2-3; TCRdb designates TRBD2, a call that cannot be tested without DNA. The receptor was isolated from a woman aged 45-60 years in good health. The sample consisted of blood T cells: a sorted CD56 or NKG2C T cell subset, CD4+ or CD8+ T cells, or bulk PBMC T cells (not recorded which). The CDR3 loop reads CASSEREDSTDTQYF.